This T cell receptor (beta chain) was sequenced during a study of a mutant IDH1 vaccine in newly diagnosed glioma. Study in general: Of the patients given treatment, around 62% were male and about 40% were female, and a mean age of approximately 37 years was recorded. Antecedent treatment encompassed radiotherapy, temozolomide, or their combination; the majority received both.

Time point denoted: baseline, week 1 (first vaccination visit). Documented treatment: pre-vaccination baseline after standard-of-care therapy. Patients carried new grade 3 or 4 IDH1-mutant astrocytomas lacking nuclear ATRX. For this clone: Antigen unknown.

The length of the CDR3 is 15 residues. With 3 bases removed from V and 0 bases from J, the gap between germline ends came to 8 bases. The germline V gene encodes CDR1 MDHEN and CDR2 SYDVKM. Assay used: immunoSEQ multiplex PCR; TCRdb lists only in-frame clones, some missing. The sample lists about 59,000 clones; about 91% were seen once. Study results and limitations: It was about 94% of patients that developed vaccine-induced immune responses.

The TCR originated in a man aged 50 to 59 with glioma. The chain recombines TRBV28 with TRBJ2-2; TRBD2 might be the D (5 bases). The sample here was PBMCs, taken from a glioma patient treated with radiotherapy, temozolomide or both. The CDR3 region has the DNA TGTGCCAGCAGTTTCCCGGGGACGAACACCGGGGAGCTGTTTTTT. This encodes CASSFPGTNTGELFF.